The 12 T cell receptor beta chains below come from one sample, sequenced in a study of blood T cell repertoires in COVID-19. TCRdb keeps only in-frame clones here, not all; method: immunoSEQ multiplex PCR. The sample records fewer than 300,000 clones, about 85% being singletons. Sequenced input: peripheral blood. These receptors were taken from a human donor with COVID-19, enrolled during active disease. The donor label of this sample is uncertain.

V gene TRBV27 combines with J gene TRBJ2-1; 8 bases agree with TRBD2. CDR3 length equals 18 residues. Germline values: CDR1 MNHEY, CDR2 SMNVEV (reference sequence). After removal of 8 bases from V and 0 bases from J, the junction contained 15 bases not matched to a gene. This CDR3 is CASVSTKVAGSSYNEQFF. The CDR3 coding sequence is TGTGCCAGCGTATCCACAAAGGTAGCGGGGAGCTCCTACAATGAGCAGTTCTTC.

The rearrangement joins TRBV7-9 to TRBJ1-6, with D perhaps matching TRBD1 (6 bases). The CDR3 covers 17 residues. Germline lookup yields CDR1 SEHNR and CDR2 FQNEAQ (reference sequence). V lost 5 bases and J 7 bases, leaving 21 bases between the germline ends. CDR3 nucleotide sequence: TGTGCCAGCAGCCCGTTTGGTGGGGGGGCAGTAAATTCACCCCTCCACTTT. Translated: CASSPFGGGAVNSPLHF.

This clone has just one count. The rearrangement joins TRBV20-1 to TRBJ2-7, with D unclear. V was trimmed by 3 bases and J by 1 base, leaving 7 bases between them. The germline V gene has CDR1 DFQATT and CDR2 SNEGSKA (reference sequence). The CDR3 has 12 residues. The CDR3 DNA reads TGCAGTGCTAGTCGCCAGTCCTACGAGCAGTACTTC. Residues: CSASRQSYEQYF.

V and J are TRBV19 and TRBJ2-6; D call uncertain. Germline V lookup: CDR1 LNHDA, CDR2 SQIVND (reference sequence). The CDR3 loop spans 15 amino acids. V was pared by 5 bases and J by 0 bases, with 8 bases between. As DNA, the CDR3 is TGTGCCAGTAGTTTTGTGAGCTCTGGGGCCAACGTCCTGACTTTC. It yields the protein CASSFVSSGANVLTF.

This clone was detected once. V and J are TRBV6-1 and TRBJ1-5; no reliable D call. The germline V gene encodes CDR1 MNHNS and CDR2 SASEGT. CDR3 length equals 12 residues. The V end lost 1 base, the J end lost 6 bases, and 4 bases lay between the germline ends. The CDR3 DNA reads TGTGCCAGCAGTGAAGTCGGTCAGCCCCAGCATTTT. Protein product: CASSEVGQPQHF.

CDR3 nucleotides: TGTGCCAGTAGGGCCTACAGGGGCAACACTGAAGCTTTCTTT. Translated: CASRAYRGNTEAFF. The chain uses TRBV19 and TRBJ1-1; 7 bases align to TRBD1. The germline CDR1 and CDR2 sequences are LNHDA and SQIVND (reference sequence). V dropped 6 bases and J dropped 2; count of bases not matched to a gene: 6. The CDR3 has 14 amino acids. Full variable domain (remainder filled in from reference TRBV19 and TRBJ1-1): DGGITQSPKYLFRKEGQNVTLSCEQNLNHDAMYWYRQDPGQGLRLIYYSQIVNDFQKGDIAEGYSVSREKKESFPLTVTSAQKNPTAFYLCASRAYRGNTEAFFGQGTRLTVV.

This clone has a handful of counts. As DNA, the CDR3 is TGTGCCAGCAAGACAGCGGGAGGGTTCTACGAGCAGTACTTC. Translated, it gives CASKTAGGFYEQYF. The chain is built from TRBV2 and TRBJ2-7; TRBD2 agrees at 10 bases. Germline trimming cut 7 bases from V and 3 bases from J; bases unmatched to any gene: 6. Germline values: CDR1 SNHLY, CDR2 FYNNEI. The CDR3 sequence is 14 residues long.

The DNA for the CDR3 is TGTGCCAGCAGTTTAAGAACAGGGGGCATCAACTATGGCTACACCTTC. This gives the protein CASSLRTGGINYGYTF. The V call is TRBV28, the J call TRBJ1-2; 9 bases map to TRBD1. This CDR3 is 16 amino acids long. Germline V CDR1 and CDR2: MDHEN, SYDVKM. With V trimmed by 2 bases and J by 2 bases, 6 bases remained unmatched.

The chain joins TRBV2 to TRBJ1-1; D not certain. The ends were cut back, 10 bases at V and 0 bases at J, with 12 bases in the middle. CDR1 is SNHLY and CDR2 is FYNNEI in the germline V gene. The CDR3 has 13 amino acids. The CDR3, as DNA: TGTGCCACCTCAAGCGAAATGAACACTGAAGCTTTCTTT. It encodes CATSSEMNTEAFF.

This sequence joins TRBV28 and TRBJ1-4; 10 bases agree with TRBD1. V was clipped by 6 bases and J by 0 bases; unmatched bases: 7. Looked up from germline, CDR1 is MDHEN and CDR2 is SYDVKM. The CDR3 is made up of 17 amino acids. In DNA, the CDR3 is TGTGCCAGCAGCCTTGGGACAGGGGAAACAACTAATGAAAAACTGTTTTTT. Its translation: CASSLGTGETTNEKLFF.

CDR3 in amino acids: CACSSGFRTTEAFF. CDR3 coding DNA: TGTGCCTGCTCCTCGGGTTTTCGGACAACTGAAGCTTTCTTT. The gene calls are TRBV19 and TRBJ1-1, with D possibly being TRBD1 (5 bases). V lost 11 bases and J 5 bases, leaving 21 bases between the germline ends. The germline V gene encodes CDR1 LNHDA and CDR2 SQIVND (reference sequence). This CDR3 has 14 residues.

The V gene is TRBV12-3 or TRBV12-4, the J gene TRBJ1-1; TRBD1 is a possible D gene (6 bases). V gave up 6 bases and J gave up 7 bases, with 12 bases separating them. The CDR3 covers 12 residues. The CDR3 is CASRKDSLEAFF. As DNA, the CDR3 is TGTGCCAGCAGAAAGGACAGCCTTGAAGCTTTCTTT.